The 26 T cell receptor beta chains below come from one sample, sequenced in a study of cytotoxic CD8 clonotypes in ibrutinib-treated CLL. Profiled with immunoSEQ multiplex PCR; TCRdb holds only in-frame clones, not every one. The sample records over 150,000 clones, 81% being singletons. The source material was PBMCs, sampled after 12 months of ibrutinib treatment. All receptors derive from a human donor with chronic lymphocytic leukemia.

CDR3 nucleotide sequence: TGTGCCAGCAGTTTAGTCCGGGGACCGGGCAATCAGCCCCAGCATTTT. It encodes CASSLVRGPGNQPQHF. This chain links TRBV28 with TRBJ1-5; D is possibly TRBD1 (5 bases). The CDR3 loop spans 16 amino acids. The V gene lost 2 bases and the J gene lost 2 bases, with 13 bases spanning the gap. CDR1 and CDR2 from the germline V gene are MDHEN and SYDVKM.

The rearrangement links TRBV6-1 to TRBJ1-4; TRBD1 matches 8 bases. This CDR3 region has 13 residues. V shed 5 bases, J shed 5 bases, and the junction held 1 base outside the gene matches. Germline lookup yields CDR1 MNHNS and CDR2 SASEGT. Written as DNA, the CDR3 is TGTGCCAGCAGTTGGGACAGGAATGAAAAACTGTTTTTT. Translating it yields CASSWDRNEKLFF.

This chain joins TRBV4-3 and TRBJ2-5; D may be TRBD2 (5 bases). This CDR3 has 14 amino acids. Per germline, CDR1 LGHNA and CDR2 YSLEER. Trimming shortened V by 4 bases and J by 5 bases, and 14 bases separated the two germline ends. CDR3 sequence reads: CASSLGGGGETQYF. CDR3 in DNA: TGCGCCAGCAGCCTAGGAGGTGGCGGGGAGACCCAGTACTTC.

This chain uses TRBV7-2 with TRBJ2-7; TRBD2 agrees at 10 bases. V gave up 1 base and J gave up 10 bases; unmatched junction bases: 7. In germline, CDR1 is SGHTA, CDR2 FQGNSA. The CDR3 contains 14 residues. Here the CDR3 reads CASSLDRLAGAQYF. The CDR3 DNA reads TGTGCCAGCAGCTTAGATAGGCTAGCGGGGGCCCAGTACTTC.

V gene TRBV7-2 combines with J gene TRBJ2-1; maybe TRBD2 (6 bases). This CDR3 contains 15 residues. From germline, CDR1 is SGHTA and CDR2 FQGNSA. Deletions cut 5 bases from V and 0 bases from J, with 11 bases between. The CDR3 bases are TGTGCCAGCAGCGTATCTAGCGTCTCCTACAATGAGCAGTTCTTC. Protein product: CASSVSSVSYNEQFF.

J is TRBJ2-7 and V is TRBV5-6, with no clear D. Trimming removed 1 base at V and 2 bases at J, with 10 bases between. Germline V lookup: CDR1 SGHDT, CDR2 YYEEEE. This CDR3 has 14 residues. The CDR3 sequence is CASSLSTGTYEQYF. The CDR3 DNA follows: TGTGCCAGCAGCTTGAGTACGGGCACCTACGAGCAGTACTTC.

The chain joins TRBV9 to TRBJ1-1; no clear D. Germline CDR1 reads SGDLS; CDR2 reads YYNGEE. The CDR3 consists of 13 residues. Trimming took 2 bases from V and 5 from J, leaving 10 bases between them. The CDR3 nucleotides are TGTGCCAGCAGCGTTGGGGTGGCAACTGAAGCTTTCTTT. Translating gives CASSVGVATEAFF.

The chain couples TRBV19 to TRBJ2-6; D not resolved. The V end lost 3 bases, the J end lost 1 base, and 10 bases lay between the germline ends. In germline, CDR1 is LNHDA, CDR2 SQIVND (reference sequence). This CDR3 has 16 residues. The CDR3 nucleotides are TGTGCCAGTAGTATGAGTCCGGGTTCTGGGGCCAACGTCCTGACTTTC. Translated, it gives CASSMSPGSGANVLTF. Variable domain in full (rest from reference TRBV19 and TRBJ2-6): DGGITQSPKYLFRKEGQNVTLSCEQNLNHDAMYWYRQDPGQGLRLIYYSQIVNDFQKGDIAEGYSVSREKKESFPLTVTSAQKNPTAFYLCASSMSPGSGANVLTFGAGSRLTVL.

The rearrangement joins TRBV18 to TRBJ1-2; D is possibly TRBD1 (5 bases). From germline, CDR1 is KGHSH and CDR2 LQKENI. V shed 3 bases and J shed 4 bases, with 21 bases lying between them. This CDR3 is built from 17 residues. The CDR3 region is CASSPHLPKTVRYGYTF. DNA of the CDR3: TGTGCCAGCTCACCGCACCTCCCGAAGACAGTCCGCTATGGCTACACCTTC.

The chain joins TRBV2 to TRBJ2-3, with D unclear. This CDR3 has 15 amino acids. Deletions cut 1 base from V and 0 bases from J, with 8 bases between. From germline, CDR1 is SNHLY and CDR2 FYNNEI. The CDR3 loop reads CASSEGITSTDTQYF. The CDR3 DNA reads TGTGCCAGCAGTGAAGGGATAACTAGCACAGATACGCAGTATTTT.

The chain uses TRBV5-1 and TRBJ1-1, with D unclear. Between the trimmed V and J ends, which lost 0 bases and 7 bases, there was a span of 13 bases. CDR3 length: 14 residues. Per germline, CDR1 SGHRS and CDR2 YFSETQ. In nucleotides, the CDR3 is TGCGCCAGCAGCTTGGAGAGAGTTACTCTTGAAGCTTTCTTT. This encodes CASSLERVTLEAFF.

This chain links TRBV27 with TRBJ2-5; the match to TRBD2 covers 12 bases. CDR1 and CDR2 (germline): MNHEY, SMNVEV (reference sequence). The CDR3 contains 21 residues. V lost 8 bases, J lost 5 bases, and 27 bases stayed unmatched. CDR3 coding DNA: TGTGCCAGCGGGCGGGAAGGGGATATAAGGACTAGCGGGGCCCGGAGGGAGACCCAGTACTTC. Protein product: CASGREGDIRTSGARRETQYF.

V usage is TRBV7-6 and J usage is TRBJ1-5, with D possibly TRBD1 on 6 matching bases. Trimming took off 3 bases at V and 2 bases at J, with 17 bases between the two ends. This CDR3 region has 17 residues. Germline CDR1 reads SGHVS; CDR2 reads FNYEAQ. The CDR3 sequence: CASSFTPGDRGNQPQHF. The CDR3 DNA reads as TGTGCCAGCAGCTTCACTCCAGGGGATCGGGGCAATCAGCCCCAGCATTTT. The full variable domain, with the rest looked up from reference TRBV7-6 and TRBJ1-5, is GAGVSQSPRYKVTKRGQDVALRCDPISGHVSLYWYRQALGQGPEFLTYFNYEAQQDKSGLPNDRFSAERPEGSISTLTIQRTEQRDSAMYRCASSFTPGDRGNQPQHFGDGTRLSIL.

V and J are TRBV7-9 and TRBJ2-7; no definite D call. This CDR3 comprises 15 residues. Germline assignment: CDR1 SEHNR and CDR2 FQNEAQ (reference sequence). V was cut by 2 bases and J by 1 base, with 12 bases left in between. The CDR3 spells CASSLNSVGSYEQYF. CDR3 DNA sequence: TGTGCCAGCAGCTTAAACTCTGTGGGTTCCTACGAGCAGTACTTC.

The genes are TRBV6-5 and TRBJ2-7; TRBD2 matches 9 bases. After removal of 2 bases from V and 4 bases from J, the junction contained 9 bases not matched to a gene. Germline V CDR1 and CDR2: MNHEY, SVGAGI. The CDR3 is 16 residues long. The DNA of the CDR3 is TGTGCCAGCAGTTACGAAGGTAGCGGGAGTACATACGAGCAGTACTTC. It is translated as CASSYEGSGSTYEQYF.

The chain uses TRBV10-3 and TRBJ2-1, with D uncertain. The V end lost 7 bases, the J end lost 4 bases, and 11 bases lay between the germline ends. The CDR3 contains 13 residues. Germline CDR1 reads ENHRY; CDR2 reads SYGVKD. CDR3 in DNA: TGTGCCATCAATGCGGAGCTGTACAATGAGCAGTTCTTC. Its translation is CAINAELYNEQFF.

V is TRBV7-9 and J is TRBJ2-7; D not certain. V lost 5 bases, J lost 2 bases, and 13 bases lay in between. CDR3 length: 14 amino acids. Germline V lookup: CDR1 SEHNR, CDR2 FQNEAQ (reference sequence). CDR3: CASSPRLAPYEQYF. Here the CDR3 DNA reads TGTGCCAGCAGCCCGCGGTTGGCCCCCTACGAGCAGTACTTC.

The count of this clone is one. The chain uses TRBV7-3 and TRBJ2-2; D tentatively fits TRBD1 or TRBD2 (6 bases each). This CDR3 is built from 16 residues. Germline V lookup: CDR1 SGHTA, CDR2 FQGTGA. Trimming pared 1 base from V and 6 bases from J, leaving 15 bases between. The CDR3 loop reads CASSLNPGANAGELFF. The CDR3 nucleotides are TGTGCCAGCAGCTTAAACCCGGGGGCGAATGCCGGGGAGCTGTTTTTT.

The chain combines TRBV5-1 with TRBJ2-3, with D tentatively TRBD2 (5 bases). The CDR3 sequence is 12 residues long. V was trimmed by 6 bases and J by 4 bases, leaving 9 bases between them. The germline V gene encodes CDR1 SGHRS and CDR2 YFSETQ. CDR3 protein: CASKEDSDTQYF. CDR3 nucleotide sequence: TGCGCCAGCAAGGAGGACTCAGATACGCAGTATTTT.

The chain uses TRBV9 and TRBJ2-1; no clear D. CDR3 length: 14 residues. V gave up 0 bases and J gave up 5 bases, with 9 bases separating them. The germline V gene has CDR1 SGDLS and CDR2 YYNGEE. The chain's CDR3 is CASSVVSRDNEQFF. In DNA form, the CDR3 reads TGTGCCAGCAGCGTAGTTTCTAGAGACAATGAGCAGTTCTTC.

This chain connects TRBV29-1 to TRBJ1-2; D unresolved. CDR1 is SQVTM, CDR2 ANQGSEA, per germline. Trimming took off 3 bases at V and 4 bases at J, with 9 bases between the two ends. The CDR3 is made up of 12 amino acids. The CDR3 reads CSVDEDAYGYTF. Written as DNA, the CDR3 is TGCAGCGTTGATGAGGACGCCTATGGCTACACCTTC.

The chain uses TRBV7-8 and TRBJ1-4; D might be TRBD1 (5 bases). Germline V gives CDR1 SGHVS, CDR2 FQNEAQ. Trimming stripped 1 base from V and 5 bases from J, with 8 bases between. This CDR3 spans 14 amino acids. The CDR3 nucleotides read TGTGCCAGCAGCTTAGGACAGTACAATGAAAAACTGTTTTTT. Amino acid sequence: CASSLGQYNEKLFF.

V usage is TRBV11-2 and J usage is TRBJ2-2, with D maybe TRBD1 (6 bases). Per the germline V gene, CDR1 is SGHAT and CDR2 is FQNNGV. This CDR3 contains 15 residues. Trimming cost V 8 bases and J 2 bases, with 15 bases left between them. The CDR3 loop is CASQWGQGNTGELFF. DNA of the CDR3: TGTGCCAGCCAATGGGGGCAGGGAAACACCGGGGAGCTGTTTTTT.

The rearrangement uses TRBV5-6 and TRBJ2-3; D not resolved. The CDR3 sequence is 14 residues long. V was trimmed by 1 base and J by 2 bases, leaving 8 bases between them. Germline V lookup: CDR1 SGHDT, CDR2 YYEEEE. CDR3 bases: TGTGCCAGCAGCTTGCGGGTTACCACAGATACGCAGTATTTT. Protein sequence: CASSLRVTTDTQYF.

CDR3: CASSRPDRVGGNTIYF. The CDR3 DNA follows: TGTGCCAGTAGTCGACCGGACAGGGTCGGAGGAAACACCATATATTTT. The V and J genes are TRBV19 and TRBJ1-3; the match to TRBD1 covers 8 bases. The V gene end was trimmed by 5 bases and the J gene end by 4 bases; junction bases not matched to a gene: 10. Germline loops: CDR1 LNHDA, CDR2 SQIVND (reference sequence). This CDR3 comprises 16 residues.

The chain combines TRBV6-5 with TRBJ2-6; D may match TRBD1 or TRBD2 (5 bases each). Germline values: CDR1 MNHEY, CDR2 SVGAGI. V lost 2 bases to trimming and J lost 0 bases, with 5 bases between them. The CDR3 length is 15 residues. As DNA, the CDR3 is TGTGCCAGCAGTTACGGGGGCTCTGGGGCCAACGTCCTGACTTTC. Encoded protein: CASSYGGSGANVLTF.